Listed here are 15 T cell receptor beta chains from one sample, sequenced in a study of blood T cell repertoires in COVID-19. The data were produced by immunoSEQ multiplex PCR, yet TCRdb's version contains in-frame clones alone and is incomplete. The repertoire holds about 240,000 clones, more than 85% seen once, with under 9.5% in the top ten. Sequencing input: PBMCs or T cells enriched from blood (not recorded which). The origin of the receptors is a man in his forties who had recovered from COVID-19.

The CDR3 protein is CASSPSSYGYTF. The CDR3 DNA sequence: TGTGCCAGCTCACCTTCTTCCTATGGCTACACCTTC. The rearrangement links TRBV18 to TRBJ1-2; D is unclear. The germline V gene encodes CDR1 KGHSH and CDR2 LQKENI. The CDR3 sequence is 12 residues long. V lost 3 bases and J 4 bases, leaving 6 bases between the germline ends.

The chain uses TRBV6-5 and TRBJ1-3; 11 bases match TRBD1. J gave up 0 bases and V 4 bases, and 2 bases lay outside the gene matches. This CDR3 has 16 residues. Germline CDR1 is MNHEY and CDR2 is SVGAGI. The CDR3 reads CASSSGTGGSGNTIYF. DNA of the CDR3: TGTGCCAGCAGTTCCGGGACAGGGGGCTCTGGAAACACCATATATTTT.

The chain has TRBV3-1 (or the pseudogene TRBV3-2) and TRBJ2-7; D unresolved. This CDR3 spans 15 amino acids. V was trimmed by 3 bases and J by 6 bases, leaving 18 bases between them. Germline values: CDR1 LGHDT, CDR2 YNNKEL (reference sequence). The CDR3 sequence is CASSHVRAFPSEQYF. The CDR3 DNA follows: TGTGCCAGCAGCCATGTAAGAGCGTTCCCTTCCGAGCAGTACTTC.

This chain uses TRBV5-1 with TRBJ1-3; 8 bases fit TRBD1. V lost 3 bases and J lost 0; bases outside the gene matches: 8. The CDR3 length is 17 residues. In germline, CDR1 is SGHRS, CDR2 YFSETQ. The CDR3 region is CASSSGQGTRSGNTIYF. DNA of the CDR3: TGCGCCAGCAGCTCCGGACAGGGCACCCGCTCTGGAAACACCATATATTTT.

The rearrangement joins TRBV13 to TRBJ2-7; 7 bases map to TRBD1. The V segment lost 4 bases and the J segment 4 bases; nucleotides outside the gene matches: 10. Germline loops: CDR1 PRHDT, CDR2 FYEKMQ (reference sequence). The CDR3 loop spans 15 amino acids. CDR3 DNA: TGTGCCAGCAGCTCCCGACAGGGCTGGACATACGAGCAGTACTTC. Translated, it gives CASSSRQGWTYEQYF.

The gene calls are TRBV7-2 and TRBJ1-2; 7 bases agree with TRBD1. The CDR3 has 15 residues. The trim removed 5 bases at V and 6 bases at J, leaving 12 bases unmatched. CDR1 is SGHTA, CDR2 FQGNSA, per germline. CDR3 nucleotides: TGTGCCAGCAGCGCCAGACAGGGAACGGCGCATGGCTACACCTTC. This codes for CASSARQGTAHGYTF.

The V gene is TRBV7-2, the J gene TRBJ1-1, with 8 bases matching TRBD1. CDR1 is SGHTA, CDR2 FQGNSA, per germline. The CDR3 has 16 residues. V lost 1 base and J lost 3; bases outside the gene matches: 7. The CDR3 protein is CASSLGQGAAYTEAFF. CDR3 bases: TGTGCCAGCAGCTTAGGGCAGGGGGCGGCATACACTGAAGCTTTCTTT.

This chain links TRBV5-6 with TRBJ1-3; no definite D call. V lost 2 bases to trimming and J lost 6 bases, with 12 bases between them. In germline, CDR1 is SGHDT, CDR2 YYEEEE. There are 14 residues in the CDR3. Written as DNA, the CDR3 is TGTGCCAGCAGCTTTGGTCTGCGCCTAAACACCATATATTTT. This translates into CASSFGLRLNTIYF.

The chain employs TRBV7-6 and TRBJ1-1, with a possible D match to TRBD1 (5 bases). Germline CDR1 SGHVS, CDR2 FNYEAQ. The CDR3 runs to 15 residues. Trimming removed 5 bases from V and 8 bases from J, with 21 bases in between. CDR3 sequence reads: CASSMQGEGEVEAFF. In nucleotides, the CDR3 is TGTGCCAGCAGCATGCAAGGGGAAGGGGAGGTGGAAGCTTTCTTT.

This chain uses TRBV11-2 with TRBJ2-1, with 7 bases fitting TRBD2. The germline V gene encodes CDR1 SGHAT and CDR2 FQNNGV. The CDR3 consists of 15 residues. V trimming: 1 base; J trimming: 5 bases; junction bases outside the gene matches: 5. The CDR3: CASSLVGGSNNEQFF. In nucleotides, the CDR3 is TGTGCCAGCAGCTTAGTCGGGGGGTCTAACAATGAGCAGTTCTTC. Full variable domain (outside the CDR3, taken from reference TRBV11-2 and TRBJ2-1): EAGVAQSPRYKIIEKRQSVAFWCNPISGHATLYWYQQILGQGPKLLIQFQNNGVVDDSQLPKDRFSAERLKGVDSTLKIQPAKLEDSAVYLCASSLVGGSNNEQFFGPGTRLTVL.

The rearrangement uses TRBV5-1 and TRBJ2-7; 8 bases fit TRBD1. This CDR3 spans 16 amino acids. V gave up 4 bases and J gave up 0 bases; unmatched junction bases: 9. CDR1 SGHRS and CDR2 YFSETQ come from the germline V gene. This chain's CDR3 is CASSPGTGLSSYEQYF. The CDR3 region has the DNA TGCGCCAGCAGCCCCGGGACAGGCCTTAGCTCCTACGAGCAGTACTTC.

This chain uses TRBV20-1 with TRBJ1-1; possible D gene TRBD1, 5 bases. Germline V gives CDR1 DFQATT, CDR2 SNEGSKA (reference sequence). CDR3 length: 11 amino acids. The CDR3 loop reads CRAGQTDEAFF. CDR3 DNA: TGCAGGGCCGGCCAGACAGATGAAGCTTTCTTT.

This chain's CDR3 is CASSQDHSGRDETQYF. The CDR3 DNA is TGCGCCAGCAGCCAAGATCACAGCGGGAGAGACGAGACCCAGTACTTC. The chain carries TRBV4-3 and TRBJ2-5; 8 positions agree with TRBD2. The CDR3 sequence is 16 residues long. Trimming removed 0 bases from V and 5 bases from J; junction bases left unmatched: 8. CDR1 and CDR2 from the germline V gene are LGHNA and YSLEER.

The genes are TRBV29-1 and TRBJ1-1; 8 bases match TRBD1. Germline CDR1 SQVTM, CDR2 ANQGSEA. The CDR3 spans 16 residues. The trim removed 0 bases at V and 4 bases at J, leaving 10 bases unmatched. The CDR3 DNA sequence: TGCAGCGTTGAAGATCCTCAGGGGGCACAAACCACTGAAGCTTTCTTT. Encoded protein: CSVEDPQGAQTTEAFF.

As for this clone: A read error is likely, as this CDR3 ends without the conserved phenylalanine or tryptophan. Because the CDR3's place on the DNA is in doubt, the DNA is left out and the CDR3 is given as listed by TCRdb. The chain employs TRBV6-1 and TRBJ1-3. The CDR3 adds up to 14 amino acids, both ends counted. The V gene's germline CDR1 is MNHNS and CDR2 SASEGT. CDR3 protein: CASSESFRAGGERI.